A single T cell receptor (beta chain) is shown here with its context. Sequenced by immunoSEQ multiplex PCR; TCRdb stores in-frame clones only, minus some. The table lists 100,000 to 120,000 clones, about nine tenths of them singletons. This sample stems from a study of cytomegalovirus exposure and HLA in healthy donors. CDR1 is SGHAT and CDR2 is FQNNGV in the germline V gene. V lost 5 bases, J lost 2 bases, and 7 bases stayed unmatched. There are 16 residues in the CDR3. The V gene is TRBV11-2, the J gene TRBJ1-4; 8 bases align to TRBD1. The TCR sequence derives from a young woman in good health and CMV-seronegative. The sequencing sample was made of PBMCs. CDR3 amino acids: CASSLGQGRTNEKLFF. DNA of the CDR3: TGTGCCAGCAGCCTTGGACAGGGTCGGACTAATGAAAAACTGTTTTTT.